Below are 31 T cell receptor beta chains sequenced from a single sample in a study of blood T cell repertoires in COVID-19. Clones were read by immunoSEQ multiplex PCR, and TCRdb kept only the in-frame ones, dropping some. The table records 35,000 to 50,000 clones, approximately 77% of them present only once. The material sequenced was peripheral blood. The receptors were sampled from a woman in her seventies with acute or convalescent COVID-19.

This clone has only one observation. The chain carries TRBV12-5 and TRBJ2-2; no reliable D call. This CDR3 region has 16 residues. Trimming pared 4 bases from V and 0 bases from J, leaving 12 bases between. Germline V gene sequence: CDR1 LGHNT, CDR2 FRNRAP. In nucleotides, the CDR3 is TGTGCTAGTGGTTCCCGCGGATTAACGAACACCGGGGAGCTGTTTTTT. It translates to CASGSRGLTNTGELFF. Using reference TRBV12-5 and TRBJ2-2 for the parts outside the CDR3, the full variable domain is DARVTQTPRHKVTEMGQEVTMRCQPILGHNTVFWYRQTMMQGLELLAYFRNRAPLDDSGMPKDRFSAEMPDATLATLKIQPSEPRDSAVYFCASGSRGLTNTGELFFGEGSRLTVL.

This rearrangement joins TRBV19 to TRBJ1-5; 9 positions match TRBD1. V was clipped by 3 bases and J by 5 bases; unmatched bases: 11. This CDR3 region has 17 residues. The germline gives CDR1 LNHDA, CDR2 SQIVND (reference sequence). In DNA, the CDR3 is TGTGCCAGTAGTATCGATTGGGGACAGGGACCATATCAGCCCCAGCATTTT. Residues: CASSIDWGQGPYQPQHF.

The V gene is TRBV19, the J gene TRBJ1-5, with no clear D. Trimming pared 1 base from V and 2 bases from J, leaving 9 bases between. Per the germline V gene, CDR1 is LNHDA and CDR2 is SQIVND (reference sequence). The CDR3 consists of 15 residues. CDR3 nucleotides: TGTGCCAGTAGTATAGGTACACACGGCAATCAGCCCCAGCATTTT. This codes for CASSIGTHGNQPQHF.

This rearrangement joins TRBV19 to TRBJ2-1; D not resolved. V was cut by 3 bases and J by 1 base, with 4 bases left in between. This CDR3 spans 13 amino acids. Germline CDR1 reads LNHDA; CDR2 reads SQIVND (reference sequence). DNA of the CDR3: TGTGCCAGTAGTATGGCTTCCTACAATGAGCAGTTCTTC. Translated, it gives CASSMASYNEQFF.

V gene TRBV7-2 combines with J gene TRBJ2-7; 13 positions agree with TRBD2. The CDR3 covers 15 residues. V lost 3 bases to trimming and J lost 2 bases; unmatched junction nucleotides: 1. The germline CDR1 and CDR2 sequences are SGHTA and FQGNSA. CDR3 bases: TGTGCCAGCAGCTTGGGACTAGCGGGGCCCTACGAGCAGTACTTC. It yields the protein CASSLGLAGPYEQYF.

Concerning this clone: Since a much larger clone is just one base distant, this may be a read error. V usage is TRBV4-1 and J usage is TRBJ1-1; 8 nucleotides match TRBD1. Germline CDR1 and CDR2: MGHRA and YSYEKL. The CDR3 totals 19 residues. With V trimmed by 4 bases and J by 9 bases, 25 bases remained unmatched. CDR3 sequence: CASSREGSRTGTGGAKAFF. As DNA, the CDR3 is TGCGCCAGCAGCCGTGAGGGGAGCAGGACAGGGACCGGAGGGGCTAAAGCTTTCTTT.

The genes are TRBV27 and TRBJ2-1; TRBD2 matches at 11 bases. This CDR3 contains 16 residues. J gave up 7 bases and V 3 bases, and 8 bases lay outside the gene matches. The germline V gene encodes CDR1 MNHEY and CDR2 SMNVEV (reference sequence). Written as DNA, the CDR3 is TGTGCCAGCAGTTTGGCTAGCGGGAGGTCTTTAAATGAGCAGTTCTTC. Translating it yields CASSLASGRSLNEQFF.

The chain joins TRBV20-1 to TRBJ2-3; D possibly corresponds to TRBD2 (5 bases). The V gene's germline CDR1 is DFQATT and CDR2 SNEGSKA (reference sequence). V dropped 7 bases and J dropped 11 bases, with 7 bases sitting between them. This CDR3 is built from 8 residues. The CDR3 region is CSGRGQYF. The DNA of the CDR3 is TGCAGTGGTCGGGGGCAGTATTTT.

The V call is TRBV29-1, the J call TRBJ2-1, with 13 bases fitting TRBD2. V was clipped by 7 bases and J by 6 bases; unmatched bases: 3. CDR1 is SQVTM, CDR2 ANQGSEA, per germline. The CDR3 consists of 13 residues. The CDR3 coding sequence is TGCAGCGCTGGGACTAGCGGGGTCAATGAGCAGTTCTTC. Protein: CSAGTSGVNEQFF.

The J gene is TRBJ1-5, the V gene TRBV7-9; 7 bases are a match to TRBD1. The V segment lost 5 bases and the J segment 5 bases; nucleotides outside the gene matches: 6. Germline CDR1 reads SEHNR; CDR2 reads FQNEAQ (reference sequence). The CDR3 has 14 amino acids. CDR3 nucleotides: TGTGCCAGCAGCAACGACAGGGACGATCAGCCCCAGCATTTT. Amino acid sequence: CASSNDRDDQPQHF.

V is TRBV9 and J is TRBJ1-4, with 8 bases identical to TRBD1. The CDR3 totals 15 residues. After removal of 4 bases from V and 3 bases from J, the junction contained 5 bases not matched to a gene. CDR1 is SGDLS and CDR2 is YYNGEE in the germline V gene. In DNA form, the CDR3 reads TGTGCCAGCAGCACCTCGGGACAGGCTAATGAAAAACTGTTTTTT. Protein sequence: CASSTSGQANEKLFF.

V usage is TRBV19 and J usage is TRBJ2-1, with D uncertain. From germline, CDR1 is LNHDA and CDR2 SQIVND (reference sequence). The V end was cut by 4 bases, the J end by 6 bases, with 10 bases between. The CDR3 sequence is 13 residues long. The DNA for the CDR3 is TGTGCCAGTAGTAGCCCCCAGTTCAATGAGCAGTTCTTC. It encodes CASSSPQFNEQFF.

CDR3 coding DNA: TGTGCCAGCAGTTCTGACAGGTTCGGCTACACCTTC. Translated: CASSSDRFGYTF. V and J are TRBV6-5 and TRBJ1-2, with TRBD1 as a possible D gene (6 bases). The CDR3 is 12 amino acids. The V end was cut by 4 bases, the J end by 8 bases, with 11 bases between. In germline, CDR1 is MNHEY, CDR2 SVGAGI.

The chain carries TRBV27 and TRBJ2-1, with D possibly matching TRBD1 (6 bases). This CDR3 has 15 residues. V gave up 8 bases and J gave up 0 bases, with 14 bases separating them. Germline V gives CDR1 MNHEY, CDR2 SMNVEV (reference sequence). This CDR3 reads CASLSRGSSYNEQFF. CDR3 nucleotides: TGTGCCAGCCTAAGCAGGGGAAGCTCCTACAATGAGCAGTTCTTC.

The V gene is TRBV19, the J gene TRBJ2-7; D gene ambiguous. The CDR3 runs to 15 residues. Trimming shortened V by 3 bases and J by 2 bases, and 14 bases separated the two germline ends. Germline lookup yields CDR1 LNHDA and CDR2 SQIVND (reference sequence). The CDR3 reads CASSILSAKTYEQYF. In DNA form, the CDR3 reads TGTGCCAGTAGTATCTTGAGCGCCAAGACCTACGAGCAGTACTTC.

The rearrangement joins TRBV29-1 to TRBJ1-4; D remains ambiguous. Between the trimmed V and J ends, which lost 4 bases and 8 bases, there was a span of 11 bases. CDR1 and CDR2 from the germline V gene are SQVTM and ANQGSEA. The CDR3 has 12 residues. The CDR3 sequence is CSVVGRGEKLFF. The CDR3 DNA follows: TGCAGCGTTGTGGGGAGAGGGGAAAAACTGTTTTTT. Drawing the rest from reference TRBV29-1 and TRBJ1-4, the complete variable domain is SAVISQKPSRDICQRGTSLTIQCQVDSQVTMMFWYRQQPGQSLTLIATANQGSEATYESGFVIDKFPISRPNLTFSTLTVSNMSPEDSSIYLCSVVGRGEKLFFGSGTQLSVL.

V usage is TRBV21-1 and J usage is TRBJ1-2. TRBV21-1 is annotated as a pseudogene. This CDR3 contains 20 residues. CDR3 sequence (DNA): TGTGCCAGCAGCAACGACCCGGCCCAACTGATATCTGCGGAGAGGAAAGGCTACACCTTC. Amino acids: CASSNDPAQLISAERKGYTF.

This clone was observed a few times. CDR3 residues: CASSSGTYKETQYF. The CDR3 DNA follows: TGTGCCAGCAGTTCCGGGACTTACAAAGAGACCCAGTACTTC. V usage is TRBV27 and J usage is TRBJ2-5; possible D gene TRBD2, 6 bases. Germline V gene lookup returns CDR1 MNHEY and CDR2 SMNVEV (reference sequence). The CDR3 is 14 amino acids. The V and J ends lost 4 bases and 3 bases respectively, with 12 bases between them.

This clone was seen a handful of times. The chain links TRBV27 to TRBJ2-7; a possible D gene is TRBD1 (5 bases). The V gene lost 4 bases and the J gene lost 1 base, with 8 bases spanning the gap. This CDR3 region has 13 residues. Germline V gives CDR1 MNHEY, CDR2 SMNVEV (reference sequence). This CDR3 is CASSWRQSYEQYF. CDR3 DNA: TGTGCCAGCAGTTGGAGACAGTCCTACGAGCAGTACTTC.

The chain links TRBV5-1 to TRBJ2-5; TRBD2 might be the D (6 bases). There are 14 residues in the CDR3. Looked up from germline, CDR1 is SGHRS and CDR2 is YFSETQ. The V gene lost 4 bases and the J gene lost 3 bases, with 13 bases spanning the gap. The CDR3 reads CASSLLPGEETQYF. In DNA, the CDR3 is TGCGCCAGCAGCCTCCTTCCGGGGGAAGAGACCCAGTACTTC.

The V and J genes are TRBV19 and TRBJ1-3; TRBD1 is a possible D gene (5 bases). The germline V gene has CDR1 LNHDA and CDR2 SQIVND (reference sequence). Trimming took 5 bases from V and 0 from J, leaving 14 bases between them. The CDR3 runs 16 residues. The CDR3 here is CASSQRQSRSGNTIYF. In DNA, the CDR3 is TGTGCCAGTAGTCAAAGACAGTCCCGCTCTGGAAACACCATATATTTT.

The J gene is TRBJ2-7, the V gene TRBV5-5; 9 nucleotides line up with TRBD2. The germline gives CDR1 SGHKS, CDR2 YYEKEE (reference sequence). The CDR3 contains 14 residues. V dropped 1 base and J dropped 4; count of bases not matched to a gene: 3. DNA of the CDR3: TGTGCCAGCAGCTTGACTAGCGGGTGGTACGAGCAGTACTTC. Its translation is CASSLTSGWYEQYF.

The CDR3 DNA is TGTGCCAGCAGCCCACAGGGTGGCGAGCAGTACTTC. Translated, it gives CASSPQGGEQYF. This chain connects TRBV9 to TRBJ2-7; D is perhaps TRBD1 (6 bases). The germline V and J ends were trimmed by 4 bases and 6 bases, with 11 bases remaining between them. CDR1 and CDR2 (germline): SGDLS, YYNGEE. The CDR3 is 12 residues long. Full variable domain (outside the CDR3, taken from reference TRBV9 and TRBJ2-7): DSGVTQTPKHLITATGQRVTLRCSPRSGDLSVYWYQQSLDQGLQFLIQYYNGEERAKGNILERFSAQQFPDLHSELNLSSLELGDSALYFCASSPQGGEQYFGPGTRLTVT.

V gene TRBV28 combines with J gene TRBJ2-4, with a weak D call TRBD1 (5 bases). The V and J ends lost 1 base and 6 bases respectively, with 16 bases between them. Germline V gives CDR1 MDHEN, CDR2 SYDVKM. The CDR3 runs to 16 residues. The CDR3 loop is CASSLSAGASRNIQYF. The CDR3 DNA reads TGTGCCAGCAGTTTATCTGCTGGGGCGTCTCGAAACATTCAGTACTTC.

The chain has TRBV21-1 and TRBJ2-4; TRBD1 reflects the table's D call only, with no check against the DNA. TRBV21-1 is deemed a pseudogene. This CDR3 spans 18 amino acids. Here the CDR3 DNA reads TGTGCCAGCAGCACTTGTTCAGGGGACAGGGGGCACAAAAACATTCAGTACTTC. Translated, it gives CASSTCSGDRGHKNIQYF.

V usage is TRBV6-2 or TRBV6-3 and J usage is TRBJ2-1, with D possibly being TRBD1 (6 bases). The CDR3 is 17 amino acids. V gave up 2 bases and J gave up 2 bases, with 16 bases separating them. The V gene's germline CDR1 is MNHEY and CDR2 SVGEGT. CDR3 amino acids: CASSYGGTGWAYNEQFF. In DNA, the CDR3 is TGTGCCAGCAGTTACGGGGGAACAGGGTGGGCCTACAATGAGCAGTTCTTC.

The V gene is TRBV18, the J gene TRBJ1-1, with 8 positions matching TRBD1. Trimming removed 5 bases from V and 4 bases from J; junction bases left unmatched: 9. Germline loops: CDR1 KGHSH, CDR2 LQKENI. This CDR3 region has 15 residues. CDR3 in amino acids: CASSTGQGSSTEAFF. The CDR3, as DNA: TGTGCCAGCTCAACAGGACAGGGATCAAGCACTGAAGCTTTCTTT.

This rearrangement joins TRBV5-4 to TRBJ2-2; 7 bases match TRBD2. From germline, CDR1 is SGHNT and CDR2 YYREEE (reference sequence). There are 15 residues in the CDR3. V trimming: 1 base; J trimming: 1 base; junction bases outside the gene matches: 1. This CDR3 is CASSLKRENTGELFF. The CDR3 DNA reads TGTGCCAGCAGCTTGAAGCGGGAGAACACCGGGGAGCTGTTTTTT.

V gene TRBV19 combines with J gene TRBJ2-5; 9 bases match TRBD1. This CDR3 is built from 14 residues. The V and J ends lost 4 bases and 4 bases, in that order; junction bases with no gene match: 4. The germline CDR1 and CDR2 sequences are LNHDA and SQIVND (reference sequence). The CDR3 reads CASSSGTGRETQYF. The CDR3 nucleotides read TGTGCCAGTAGTAGCGGGACAGGGAGAGAGACCCAGTACTTC.

The rearrangement uses TRBV2 and TRBJ2-1; unclear D gene. The V and J ends lost 3 bases and 0 bases respectively, with 6 bases between them. Looked up from germline, CDR1 is SNHLY and CDR2 is FYNNEI. CDR3 length: 14 amino acids. CDR3 protein: CASSEARSYNEQFF. CDR3 bases: TGTGCCAGCAGTGAGGCTCGCTCCTACAATGAGCAGTTCTTC. The full variable domain, completed using reference TRBV2 and TRBJ2-1, is EPEVTQTPSHQVTQMGQEVILRCVPISNHLYFYWYRQILGQKVEFLVSFYNNEISEKSEIFDDQFSVERPDGSNFTLKIRSTKLEDSAMYFCASSEARSYNEQFFGPGTRLTVL.

This chain links TRBV7-6 with TRBJ1-5, with 8 nucleotides matching TRBD1. The CDR3 runs to 16 residues. Germline CDR1 reads SGHVS; CDR2 reads FNYEAQ. Losses at the gene ends were 5 bases for V and 0 bases for J; bases not matched to a gene: 6. The CDR3 sequence: CASSKHRGDSNQPQHF. CDR3 nucleotides: TGTGCCAGCAGCAAGCACAGGGGGGATAGCAATCAGCCCCAGCATTTT. The complete variable domain, with remaining parts taken from reference TRBV7-6 and TRBJ1-5, reads GAGVSQSPRYKVTKRGQDVALRCDPISGHVSLYWYRQALGQGPEFLTYFNYEAQQDKSGLPNDRFSAERPEGSISTLTIQRTEQRDSAMYRCASSKHRGDSNQPQHFGDGTRLSIL.